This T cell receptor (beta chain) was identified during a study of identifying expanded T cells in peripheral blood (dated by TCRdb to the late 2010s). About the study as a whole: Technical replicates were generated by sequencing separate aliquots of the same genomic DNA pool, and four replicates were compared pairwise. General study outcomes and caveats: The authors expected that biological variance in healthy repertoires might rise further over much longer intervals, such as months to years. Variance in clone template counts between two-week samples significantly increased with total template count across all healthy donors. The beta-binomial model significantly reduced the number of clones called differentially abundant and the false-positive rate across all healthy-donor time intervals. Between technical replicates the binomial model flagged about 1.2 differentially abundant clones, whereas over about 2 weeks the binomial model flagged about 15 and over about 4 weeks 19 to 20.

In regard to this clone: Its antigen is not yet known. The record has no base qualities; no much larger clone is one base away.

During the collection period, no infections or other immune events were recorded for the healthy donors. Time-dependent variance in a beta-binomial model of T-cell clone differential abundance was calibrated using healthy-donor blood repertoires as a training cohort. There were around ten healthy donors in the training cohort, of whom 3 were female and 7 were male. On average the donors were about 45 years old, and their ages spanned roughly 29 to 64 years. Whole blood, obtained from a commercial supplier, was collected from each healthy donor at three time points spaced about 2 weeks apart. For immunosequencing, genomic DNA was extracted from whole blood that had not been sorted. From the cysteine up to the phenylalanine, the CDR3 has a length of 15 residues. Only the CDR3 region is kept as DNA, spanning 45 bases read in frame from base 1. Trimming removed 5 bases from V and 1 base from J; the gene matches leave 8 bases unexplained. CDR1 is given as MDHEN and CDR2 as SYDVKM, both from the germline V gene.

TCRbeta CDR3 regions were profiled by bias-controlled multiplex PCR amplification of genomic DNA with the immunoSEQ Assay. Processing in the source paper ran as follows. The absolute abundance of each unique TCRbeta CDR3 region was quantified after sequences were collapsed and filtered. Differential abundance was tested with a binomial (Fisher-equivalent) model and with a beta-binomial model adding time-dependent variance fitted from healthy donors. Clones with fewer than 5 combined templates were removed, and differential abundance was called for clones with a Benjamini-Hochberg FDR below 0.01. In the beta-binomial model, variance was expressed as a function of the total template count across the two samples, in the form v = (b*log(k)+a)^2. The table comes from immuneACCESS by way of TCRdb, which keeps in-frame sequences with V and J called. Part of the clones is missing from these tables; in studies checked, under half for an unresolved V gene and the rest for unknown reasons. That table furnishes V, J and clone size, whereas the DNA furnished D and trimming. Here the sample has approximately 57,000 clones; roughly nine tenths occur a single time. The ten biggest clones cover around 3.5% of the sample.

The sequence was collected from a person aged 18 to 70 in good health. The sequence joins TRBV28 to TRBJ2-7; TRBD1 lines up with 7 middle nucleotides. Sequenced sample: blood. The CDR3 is CASSARRTGSYEQYF. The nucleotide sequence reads TGTGCCAGCAGTGCGAGGAGGACAGGATCCTACGAGCAGTACTTC.